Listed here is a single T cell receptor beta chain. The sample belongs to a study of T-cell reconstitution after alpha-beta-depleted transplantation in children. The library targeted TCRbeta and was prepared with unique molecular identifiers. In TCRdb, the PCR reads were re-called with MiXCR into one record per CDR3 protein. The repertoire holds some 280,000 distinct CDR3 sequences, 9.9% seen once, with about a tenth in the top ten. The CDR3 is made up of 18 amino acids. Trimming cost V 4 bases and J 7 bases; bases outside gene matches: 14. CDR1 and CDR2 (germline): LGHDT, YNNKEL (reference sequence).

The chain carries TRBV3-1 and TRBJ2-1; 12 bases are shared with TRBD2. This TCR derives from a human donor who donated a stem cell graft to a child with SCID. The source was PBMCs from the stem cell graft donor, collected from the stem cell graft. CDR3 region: CASSRRLAGDPTWNEQFF. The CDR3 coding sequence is TGTGCCAGCAGCCGGAGACTAGCGGGGGACCCGACATGGAATGAGCAGTTCTTC.